This passage covers 20 T cell receptor beta chains from one sample sequenced in a study of T-cell reconstitution after alpha-beta-depleted transplantation in children (dated by TCRdb to between 2015 and 2016). The paper's findings and limits, for the study overall: Hyperexpanded clone frequencies declined over subsequent months; after one year, T-cell counts and TCRbeta diversity were mostly attributed to newly produced T cells.

Which antigens these TCRs recognize remains unknown. The intended sense of this specimen's treatment or condition label: allogeneic hematopoietic cell transplantation with graft depleted of TCRalphabeta T cells and CD19 B cells. Libraries were prepared through PCR. Sequencing was carried out with an Illumina HiSeq 2500. Molecular barcoding was employed in the preparation of TCR libraries, with unique molecular identifiers being used to normalize TCRbeta repertoire quantification. TCRdb redid the processing of the public reads, applying fastp at Q25 and MiXCR, and retained in-frame beta chains. Entries that share a CDR3 protein sequence are merged under the most common genes and DNA. A total of some 300,000 distinct CDR3 sequences appear in this sample, around 7.1% of them only once. Together, the top ten hold about 9.1% of the sample. Here the sequenced sample was peripheral blood, taken 360 days after TCRalphabeta/CD19-depleted stem cell transplant. These receptors came from a female patient aged 2 to 10 who had a stem cell transplant for Fanconi anemia, so the T cells may come from the graft donor.

This clonotype has a count of ten or more. Germline is not matched at one junction end, which may reflect a read error. This sequence joins TRBV11-3 and TRBJ2-1; TRBD2 matches 10 bases. CDR1 is SGHNT and CDR2 is YENEEA in the germline V gene. This CDR3 comprises 15 residues. Written as DNA, the CDR3 is TGTGCCAGCAGCTTAGGTTCAAGCGGGAGGGCTCCTAAAGTCTTC. As protein: CASSLGSSGRAPKVF.

In this sample, this clonotype turned up many times. This chain connects TRBV20-1 to TRBJ2-1, with 10 bases identical to TRBD2. Germline lookup yields CDR1 DFQATT and CDR2 SNEGSKA (reference sequence). V was clipped by 1 base and J by 8 bases; unmatched bases: 8. The CDR3 is 15 amino acids. The CDR3 nucleotides are TGCAGTGCTAGAGTAGCAGCGGGGGGGCAGCATGAGCAGTTCTTC. Translating gives CSARVAAGGQHEQFF.

This clonotype was observed at least ten times. The chain employs TRBV5-1 and TRBJ2-2; TRBD2 agrees at 9 bases. J gave up 1 base and V 6 bases, and 4 bases lay outside the gene matches. Germline loops: CDR1 SGHRS, CDR2 YFSETQ. This CDR3 spans 15 amino acids. The CDR3 sequence is CASNQLAGNTGELFF. Here the CDR3 DNA reads TGCGCCAGCAACCAACTAGCGGGGAACACCGGGGAGCTGTTTTTT.

CDR3 region: CASSLGDSDQPQHF. The CDR3 bases are TGTGCCAGCAGCTTAGGGGACAGCGATCAGCCCCAGCATTTT. The V gene is TRBV7-8, the J gene TRBJ1-5; 7 bases map to TRBD1. J was trimmed by 5 bases and V by 1 base; bases with no gene match: 2. There are 14 residues in the CDR3. In germline, CDR1 is SGHVS, CDR2 FQNEAQ.

The chain joins TRBV2 to TRBJ1-3, with 7 nucleotides matching TRBD1. The CDR3 consists of 14 residues. Germline CDR1 and CDR2: SNHLY and FYNNEI. Trimming at V came to 4 bases and at J to 4 bases, leaving 4 bases not matched to a gene. DNA of the CDR3: TGTGCCAGCAGTGTAGAAGGGGGCGGAAACACCATATATTTT. Amino acid sequence: CASSVEGGGNTIYF.

A few counts support this clonotype. The J gene is TRBJ2-5, the V gene TRBV19; D is unclear. CDR1 and CDR2 (germline): LNHDA, SQIVND (reference sequence). The V end lost 3 bases, the J end lost 5 bases, and 4 bases lay between the germline ends. The CDR3 contains 11 residues. CDR3: CASSMGETQYF. The CDR3 DNA is TGTGCCAGTAGTATGGGGGAGACCCAGTACTTC.

The rearrangement uses TRBV7-2 and TRBJ1-1; 7 bases match TRBD1. V was pared by 4 bases and J by 4 bases, with 15 bases of the junction left unmatched. The CDR3 sequence is 17 residues long. Looked up from germline, CDR1 is SGHTA and CDR2 is FQGNSA. The CDR3 coding sequence is TGTGCCAGCAGCTCTCGGGGGCACAGGGGATTGGTCACTGAAGCTTTCTTT. Its translation: CASSSRGHRGLVTEAFF. The variable domain in full, completed from reference TRBV7-2 and TRBJ1-1, reads GAGVSQSPSNKVTEKGKDVELRCDPISGHTALYWYRQSLGQGLEFLIYFQGNSAPDKSGLPSDRFSAERTGGSVSTLTIQRTQQEDSAVYLCASSSRGHRGLVTEAFFGQGTRLTVV.

This clonotype was recorded many times. This rearrangement joins TRBV7-9 to TRBJ2-3; D ambiguous. Trimming left V 8 bases short and J 6 bases short, with 9 bases between. Germline CDR1 SEHNR, CDR2 FQNEAQ (reference sequence). This CDR3 contains 11 residues. CDR3 nucleotides: TGTGCCAGCGGGGTTACGGATACGCAGTATTTT. Encoded protein: CASGVTDTQYF.

There are many counts of this clonotype. CDR3: CAMDSPNTGELFF. CDR3 DNA: TGTGCCATGGACAGCCCGAACACCGGGGAGCTGTTTTTT. The chain uses TRBV6-1 and TRBJ2-2, with D perhaps matching TRBD1 (6 bases). The CDR3 totals 13 residues. V was cut by 10 bases and J by 0 bases, with 9 bases left in between. The germline V gene encodes CDR1 MNHNS and CDR2 SASEGT.

This clonotype was seen at least ten times. The rearrangement uses TRBV12-3 or TRBV12-4 and TRBJ1-4; 9 bases match TRBD1. Trimming at V came to 6 bases and at J to 5 bases, leaving 4 bases not matched to a gene. The CDR3 consists of 14 residues. This chain's CDR3 is CASSQDRGNEKLFF. The DNA for the CDR3 is TGTGCCAGCAGCCAAGACAGGGGGAATGAAAAACTGTTTTTT.

This clonotype was counted many times. The V gene is TRBV5-1, the J gene TRBJ2-1, with 8 bases lining up with TRBD2. The CDR3 consists of 14 residues. Germline V CDR1 and CDR2: SGHRS, YFSETQ. Unmatched junction bases numbered 5, after V lost 0 bases and J lost 9 bases. CDR3 sequence: CASSLGSGSFEQFF. The CDR3 DNA reads as TGCGCCAGCAGCTTGGGGAGCGGGAGTTTTGAGCAGTTCTTC.

This chain connects TRBV30 to TRBJ1-1; D gene uncertain. The CDR3 runs 13 residues. Trimming shortened V by 0 bases and J by 3 bases, and 8 bases separated the two germline ends. CDR1 is GTSNPN, CDR2 SVGIG, per germline (reference sequence). CDR3 loop: CAWSVGGDTEAFF. CDR3 sequence (DNA): TGTGCCTGGAGTGTTGGCGGGGACACTGAAGCTTTCTTT. Full variable domain (missing parts from reference TRBV30 and TRBJ1-1): SQTIHQWPATLVQPVGSPLSLECTVEGTSNPNLYWYRQAAGRGLQLLFYSVGIGQISSEVPQNLSASRPQDRQFILSSKKLLLSDSGFYLCAWSVGGDTEAFFGQGTRLTVV.

The rearrangement links TRBV21-1 to TRBJ2-6; no DNA check was done on the table's D call, TRBD2. TRBV21-1 is a pseudogene segment. This CDR3 spans 12 amino acids. CDR3 amino acids: CASSPPRNVLTF. The CDR3, as DNA: TGTGCCAGCAGCCCTCCCCGCAACGTCCTGACTTTC.

This clonotype came up many times. V and J are TRBV4-2 and TRBJ2-3; 10 bases are a match to TRBD2. The CDR3 length is 15 residues. Germline CDR1 LGHNA, CDR2 YNFKEQ. The ends lost 5 bases at V and 4 bases at J; junction bases unmatched: 6. The CDR3 DNA follows: TGTGCCAGCAGCGAGCTAGCGGGGGCCTCAGATACGCAGTATTTT. It yields the protein CASSELAGASDTQYF.

This clonotype was found many times. The chain recombines TRBV28 with TRBJ2-3; 12 bases match TRBD2. The CDR3 is 18 amino acids. The trim removed 6 bases at V and 5 bases at J, leaving 15 bases unmatched. CDR1 is MDHEN and CDR2 is SYDVKM in the germline V gene. The CDR3 here is CASSVFPVGTSGLDTQYF. CDR3 sequence (DNA): TGTGCCAGCAGCGTGTTTCCCGTCGGGACTAGCGGGTTAGATACGCAGTATTTT.

This clonotype was picked up a small number of times. This chain links TRBV11-1 with TRBJ1-1; no firm D call. Trimming took 3 bases from V and 1 from J, leaving 12 bases between them. CDR1 SGHAT and CDR2 FQDESV come from the germline V gene (reference sequence). The CDR3 consists of 15 residues. In DNA, the CDR3 is TGTGCCAGCAGCTTTCATAAAGGGCCGAACACTGAAGCTTTCTTT. The encoded protein is CASSFHKGPNTEAFF.

The sample holds many counts of this clonotype. The genes are TRBV6-5 and TRBJ2-7; TRBD1 agrees at 7 bases. The V gene's germline CDR1 is MNHEY and CDR2 SVGAGI. The ends lost 0 bases at V and 2 bases at J; junction bases unmatched: 4. The CDR3 is 15 amino acids. In nucleotides, the CDR3 is TGTGCCAGCAGTTACTCTCGGGACAGCACCTACGAGCAGTACTTC. Protein: CASSYSRDSTYEQYF.

In this sample, this clonotype turned up many times. The chain carries TRBV12-3 or TRBV12-4 and TRBJ2-1, with D perhaps being TRBD1 or TRBD2 (6 bases each). This CDR3 contains 17 residues. The V end lost 3 bases, the J end lost 0 bases, and 15 bases lay between the germline ends. CDR3 DNA: TGTGCCAGCAGTTTCGTGGGGGGCCCGAGCTCCTACAATGAGCAGTTCTTC. Translation: CASSFVGGPSSYNEQFF.

This clonotype came up many times. The chain carries TRBV29-1 and TRBJ2-3; no firm D call. Germline V CDR1 and CDR2: SQVTM, ANQGSEA. The CDR3 sequence is 13 residues long. The germline V and J ends were trimmed by 2 bases and 6 bases, with 12 bases remaining between them. CDR3 nucleotide sequence: TGCAGCGTTGAACGGAAAGGAACGGATACGCAGTATTTT. Protein product: CSVERKGTDTQYF.

In this sample, this clonotype turned up many times. The chain links TRBV20-1 to TRBJ2-5, with 9 positions matching TRBD1. Looked up from germline, CDR1 is DFQATT and CDR2 is SNEGSKA (reference sequence). V lost 4 bases to trimming and J lost 4 bases; unmatched junction nucleotides: 7. The length of the CDR3 is 14 residues. CDR3 sequence: CSATTGGFGETQYF. In nucleotides, the CDR3 is TGCAGTGCTACGACAGGGGGATTTGGAGAGACCCAGTACTTC.